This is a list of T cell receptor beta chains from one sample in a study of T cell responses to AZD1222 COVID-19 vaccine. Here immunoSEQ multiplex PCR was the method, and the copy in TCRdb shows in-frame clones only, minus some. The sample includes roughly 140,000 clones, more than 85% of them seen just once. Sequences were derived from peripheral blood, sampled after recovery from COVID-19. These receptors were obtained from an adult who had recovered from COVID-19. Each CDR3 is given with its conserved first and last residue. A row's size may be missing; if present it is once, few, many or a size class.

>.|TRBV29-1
CSVVSDGTYEQYF
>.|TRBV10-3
CAISEDTDTQYF
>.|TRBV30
CAWSGGQDGYTF
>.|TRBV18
CASSLEGETQYF
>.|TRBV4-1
CASSQGTLSEKLFF
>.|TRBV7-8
CASSLVVRDTVNYGYTF
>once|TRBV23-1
CASSQSRRTPLYGYTF
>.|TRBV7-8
CASSLARLAGPREQYF
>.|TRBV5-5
CASSSGTALAKNIQYF
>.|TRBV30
CAWSATAPSYEQYF
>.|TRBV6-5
CASSHPLTYEQYF